The text below deals with one TCR beta chain. The antigen is undetermined. Some clones are missing from TCRdb's copy, which holds only in-frame ones; the method was immunoSEQ multiplex PCR. The sample carries over 85,000 clones, about 87% recorded once. This record belongs to a study of T cell responses to AZD1222 COVID-19 vaccine. Findings and limits, study-wide: At baseline, seropositivity was found in only a handful of AZD1222 recipients. No repertoire was sampled before or during the peak T cell response, only after it. Regions left unmutated in variants are reportedly the target of nearly half of spike-specific TCRs.

Recipients boosted at about 4 weeks or about 12 weeks are pooled. With V trimmed by 0 bases and J by 3 bases, 7 bases remained unmatched. Looked up from germline, CDR1 is MNHEY and CDR2 is SVGAGI. This CDR3 has 16 residues. This receptor was obtained from an adult who received the AZD1222 COVID-19 vaccine. The chain uses TRBV6-5 and TRBJ2-7, with 8 bases aligning to TRBD1. Material: peripheral blood, obtained 28 days after the second AZD1222 dose. CDR3 in DNA: TGTGCCAGCAGTTACTCCGGGACAGGCCCCAGCTACGAGCAGTACTTC. Its translation is CASSYSGTGPSYEQYF.